Listed here is a single TCR beta chain. V lost 1 base, J lost 6 bases, and 1 base lay in between. Looked up from germline, CDR1 is SGHTA and CDR2 is FQGNSA. The CDR3 is made up of 11 amino acids. This sample is part of a study of cytomegalovirus exposure and HLA in healthy donors. Data came from immunoSEQ multiplex PCR; TCRdb stores just in-frame clones and leaves some out. The sample has approximately 300,000 clones, about 85% seen once; the top ten hold over 1%. The donors were in the 120-subject validation cohort, distinct from the approximately 700-subject first cohort. The chain links TRBV7-2 to TRBJ2-1; D gene unclear. The receptor was isolated from a woman aged 30 to 39 in good health and CMV-seropositive. What was sequenced was PBMCs. The CDR3 DNA reads as TGTGCCAGCAGCTTAGTCAATGAGCAGTTCTTC. Its protein is CASSLVNEQFF.